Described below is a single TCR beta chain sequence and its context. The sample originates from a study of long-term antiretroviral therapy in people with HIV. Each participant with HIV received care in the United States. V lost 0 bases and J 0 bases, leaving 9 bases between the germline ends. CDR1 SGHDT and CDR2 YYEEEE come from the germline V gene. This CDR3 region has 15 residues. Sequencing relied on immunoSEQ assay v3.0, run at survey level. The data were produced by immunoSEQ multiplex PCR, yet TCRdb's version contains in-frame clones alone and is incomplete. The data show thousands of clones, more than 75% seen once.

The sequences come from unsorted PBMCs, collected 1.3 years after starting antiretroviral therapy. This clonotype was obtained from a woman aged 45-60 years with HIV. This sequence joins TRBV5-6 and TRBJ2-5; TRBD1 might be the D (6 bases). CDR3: CASSLGQGYQETQYF. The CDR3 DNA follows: TGTGCCAGCAGCTTGGGGCAGGGGTACCAAGAGACCCAGTACTTC.